These 27 T cell receptor beta chains originate from one sample sequenced in a study of T cells in Graves' hyperthyroidism and ophthalmopathy. RNA transcripts gave rise to amplified TCR beta CDR3 regions. The primer set for the first-round RT-PCR of the TCR CDR3 was HTBI. TCRdb recomputed calls from the multiplex PCR reads with MiXCR, one row per CDR3 protein. The table has around 700,000 distinct CDR3 sequences, 18% seen once; the top ten hold 16%. The sample consisted of blood. These receptor sequences come from a woman in her forties or fifties with Graves' hyperthyroidism that later progressed to Graves' ophthalmopathy.

As DNA, the CDR3 is TGTGCCAGCAGCTTGAAATTGACAGGGGGCCACTATGGCTACACCTTC. It codes for CASSLKLTGGHYGYTF. This sequence joins TRBV7-9 and TRBJ1-2; 10 nucleotides line up with TRBD1. Trimming cost V 3 bases and J 3 bases; bases outside gene matches: 7. The CDR3 covers 16 residues. CDR1 is SEHNR and CDR2 is FQNEAQ in the germline V gene (reference sequence).

This clonotype was recorded at least ten times. CDR3 in amino acids: CASSPVREETQYF. In nucleotides, the CDR3 is TGTGCCAGCTCACCAGTCCGCGAAGAGACCCAGTACTTC. V gene TRBV18 combines with J gene TRBJ2-5; no firm D call. The germline gives CDR1 KGHSH, CDR2 LQKENI. V was cut by 2 bases and J by 3 bases, with 7 bases left in between. The CDR3 totals 13 residues.

This clonotype showed up many times. The chain recombines TRBV30 with TRBJ1-2, with D possibly matching TRBD1 (6 bases). Germline-derived CDR1 and CDR2 are GTSNPN and SVGIG (reference sequence). Trimming shortened V by 3 bases and J by 5 bases, and 13 bases separated the two germline ends. There are 13 residues in the CDR3. The CDR3 is CAWRETGFYGYTF. CDR3 sequence (DNA): TGTGCCTGGAGGGAGACAGGATTTTATGGCTACACCTTC.

This clonotype turned up a few times. This chain uses TRBV29-1 with TRBJ1-3, with TRBD1 matching over 8 bases. V gave up 4 bases and J gave up 0 bases; unmatched junction bases: 11. Per germline, CDR1 SQVTM and CDR2 ANQGSEA. The CDR3 extends over 17 amino acids. CDR3: CSVAGTGNYLSGNTIYF. The CDR3 nucleotides read TGCAGCGTTGCTGGGACAGGCAACTATCTCTCTGGAAACACCATATATTTT.

V gene TRBV3-1 combines with J gene TRBJ2-5; 15 bases fit TRBD2. The V gene's germline CDR1 is LGHDT and CDR2 YNNKEL (reference sequence). The CDR3 consists of 18 residues. V was pared by 4 bases and J by 2 bases, with 8 bases of the junction left unmatched. The CDR3, as DNA: TGTGCCAGCAGCCCCCGGACTAGCGGGGGGGCGTGGCAAGAGACCCAGTACTTC. This gives the protein CASSPRTSGGAWQETQYF.

This clonotype turned up a few times. The chain recombines TRBV24-1 with TRBJ2-4; D possibly corresponds to TRBD1 (6 bases). CDR1 and CDR2 from the germline V gene are KGHDR and SFDVKD. The length of the CDR3 is 16 residues. V lost 6 bases and J 2 bases, leaving 16 bases between the germline ends. The DNA of the CDR3 is TGTGCCACCAGTAGGACAGAGAGGCGATCCAAAAACATTCAGTACTTC. Protein product: CATSRTERRSKNIQYF.

This clonotype appeared a few times. V usage is TRBV5-6 and J usage is TRBJ2-5, with 12 bases fitting TRBD2. Germline trimming cut 0 bases from V and 3 bases from J; bases unmatched to any gene: 3. The CDR3 extends over 16 amino acids. Germline V lookup: CDR1 SGHDT, CDR2 YYEEEE. This CDR3 is CASSLVRTSGEETQYF. DNA of the CDR3: TGTGCCAGCAGCTTGGTTCGGACTAGCGGGGAAGAGACCCAGTACTTC.

The chain carries TRBV6-1 and TRBJ2-3, with D perhaps matching TRBD1 (8 bases). The V gene lost 1 base and the J gene lost 4 bases, with 21 bases spanning the gap. Germline V gene data show CDR1 as MNHNS and CDR2 as SASEGT. This CDR3 is 18 amino acids long. The CDR3 bases are TGTGCCAGCAGTGAAGTCCGAAGCGGACAGGGAGGGGCAGATACGCAGTATTTT. Residues: CASSEVRSGQGGADTQYF.

The rearrangement joins TRBV19 to TRBJ2-2; D unclear. Looked up from germline, CDR1 is LNHDA and CDR2 is SQIVND (reference sequence). This CDR3 contains 16 residues. Trimming removed 3 bases from V and 5 bases from J, with 16 bases in between. The CDR3 region is CASSILAGGETGELFF. As DNA, the CDR3 is TGTGCCAGTAGTATTTTAGCAGGCGGTGAAACCGGGGAGCTGTTTTTT.

In its sample, this clonotype was seen a few times. The chain uses TRBV5-4 and TRBJ2-2; TRBD1 matches 11 bases. With V trimmed by 0 bases and J by 5 bases, 6 bases remained unmatched. CDR1 is SGHNT and CDR2 is YYREEE in the germline V gene (reference sequence). This CDR3 has 17 residues. This CDR3 reads CASSLAMDRGRTGELFF. The CDR3 DNA follows: TGTGCCAGCAGCTTGGCAATGGACAGGGGGCGTACCGGGGAGCTGTTTTTT.

This clonotype came up many times. The chain employs TRBV27 and TRBJ2-1, with a possible D match to TRBD1 (6 bases). This CDR3 is 14 amino acids long. The germline gives CDR1 MNHEY, CDR2 SMNVEV (reference sequence). Trimming took 2 bases from V and 6 from J, leaving 11 bases between them. The CDR3 here is CASSLQGSSNEQFF. The CDR3 region has the DNA TGTGCCAGCAGTTTACAGGGGTCCAGCAATGAGCAGTTCTTC.

The chain is built from TRBV14 and TRBJ2-7; 8 nucleotides agree with TRBD1. This CDR3 region has 15 residues. V shed 3 bases and J 6 bases; nucleotides not matched to a gene: 10. The germline V gene encodes CDR1 SGHDN and CDR2 FVKESK. CDR3 amino acids: CASSQAGTGYSEQYF. The CDR3 DNA reads as TGTGCCAGCAGCCAGGCCGGGACAGGATATAGCGAGCAGTACTTC.

This clonotype was counted at least ten times. The genes are TRBV5-6 and TRBJ2-2; 8 nucleotides align to TRBD2. V was pared by 2 bases and J by 6 bases, with 9 bases of the junction left unmatched. The CDR3 totals 16 residues. Germline loops: CDR1 SGHDT, CDR2 YYEEEE. DNA of the CDR3: TGTGCCAGCAGCTTTGGGGGACTAGTGGCCTCCGGGGAGCTGTTTTTT. Amino acids: CASSFGGLVASGELFF.

As for this clonotype: One end of the junction does not line up with germline, which may come from a read error. This chain connects TRBV2 to TRBJ2-7, with 8 nucleotides matching TRBD2. The CDR3 loop spans 13 amino acids. CDR1 and CDR2 from the germline V gene are SNHLY and FYNNEI. The chain's CDR3 is CASSGGGRSEQNF. In DNA, the CDR3 is TGTGCCAGCAGTGGTGGCGGGAGGAGCGAGCAGAACTTC.

The chain uses TRBV28 and TRBJ2-3; D not resolved. Trimming removed 5 bases from V and 2 bases from J, with 11 bases in between. Germline loops: CDR1 MDHEN, CDR2 SYDVKM. This CDR3 region has 14 residues. CDR3 bases: TGTGCCAGCAGTCCCCTGTCCCTCACAGATACGCAGTATTTT. It translates to CASSPLSLTDTQYF.

There are a few counts of this clonotype. The V and J genes are TRBV3-1 and TRBJ1-3; D is unresolved. CDR3 size: 12 residues. V lost 6 bases, J lost 7 bases, and 10 bases lay in between. Germline loops: CDR1 LGHDT, CDR2 YNNKEL (reference sequence). CDR3 DNA sequence: TGTGCCAGCAGTGATCTGGGGAACACCATATATTTT. It codes for CASSDLGNTIYF.

V and J are TRBV4-1 and TRBJ2-3, with D perhaps matching TRBD2 (5 bases). V shed 1 base and J shed 0 bases, with 14 bases lying between them. CDR1 MGHRA and CDR2 YSYEKL come from the germline V gene. The CDR3 has 17 amino acids. CDR3 protein: CASSQATAARSTDTQYF. CDR3 nucleotide sequence: TGCGCCAGCAGCCAAGCTACAGCGGCCCGGAGCACAGATACGCAGTATTTT.

This chain joins TRBV7-9 and TRBJ1-1, with D perhaps matching TRBD1 (5 bases). Germline lookup yields CDR1 SEHNR and CDR2 FQNEAQ (reference sequence). Trimming removed 6 bases from V and 4 bases from J, with 12 bases in between. The CDR3 totals 13 residues. The CDR3 reads CASSVAQGTEAFF. DNA of the CDR3: TGTGCCAGCAGTGTGGCCCAGGGCACTGAAGCTTTCTTT.

For the CDR3, the DNA is TGTGCCAGCAGCTTAGGAACTGGGCCCTCTGAAGCTTTCTTT. The encoded protein is CASSLGTGPSEAFF. J is TRBJ1-1 and V is TRBV7-9; no reliable D call. V gave up 1 base and J gave up 6 bases, with 12 bases separating them. Germline loops: CDR1 SEHNR, CDR2 FQNEAQ (reference sequence). The CDR3 totals 14 residues.

J is TRBJ1-2 and V is TRBV25-1, with D unresolved. Germline values: CDR1 MGHDK, CDR2 SYGVNS. Trimming stripped 2 bases from V and 4 bases from J, with 11 bases between. There are 14 residues in the CDR3. The CDR3, as DNA: TGTGCCAGCAGTGAAGGGGTAAACAGCTATGGCTACACCTTC. Its protein is CASSEGVNSYGYTF.

This clonotype was recorded many times. The rearrangement uses TRBV13 and TRBJ2-5, with a tentative D call TRBD2 (6 bases). Germline lookup yields CDR1 PRHDT and CDR2 FYEKMQ (reference sequence). The V gene lost 4 bases and the J gene lost 3 bases, with 21 bases spanning the gap. The CDR3 loop spans 17 amino acids. The CDR3 coding sequence is TGTGCCAGCAGCTACCAACCCCGACTAGTGGAGGAAGAGACCCAGTACTTC. It specifies CASSYQPRLVEEETQYF.

In this sample, this clonotype turned up a few times. J is TRBJ2-3 and V is TRBV7-2; TRBD1 is a possible D gene (6 bases). This CDR3 is built from 15 residues. V lost 4 bases and J lost 0, with 11 bases in between. Germline values: CDR1 SGHTA, CDR2 FQGNSA. Here the CDR3 DNA reads TGTGCCAGCAGCTCGGGACATCCAAGCACAGATACGCAGTATTTT. Amino acid sequence: CASSSGHPSTDTQYF.

The chain links TRBV6-1 to TRBJ2-2; possibly TRBD2 for D (5 bases). This CDR3 spans 15 amino acids. Germline CDR1 MNHNS, CDR2 SASEGT. Trimming removed 3 bases from V and 6 bases from J, with 14 bases in between. As DNA, the CDR3 is TGTGCCAGCAGTGATTCTAGCCTTTGGGCCGGGGAGCTGTTTTTT. Amino acids: CASSDSSLWAGELFF.

The V call is TRBV12-3 or TRBV12-4, the J call TRBJ1-1; D not resolved. The length of the CDR3 is 14 residues. V was pared by 3 bases and J by 3 bases, with 11 bases between. The CDR3 DNA reads TGTGCCAGCAGTTTCGGCCTCTTGGACACTGAAGCTTTCTTT. This codes for CASSFGLLDTEAFF.

This clonotype was counted between two and nine times. This chain joins TRBV18 and TRBJ2-3, with D maybe TRBD1 (5 bases). The CDR3 runs 14 residues. Deletions cut 5 bases from V and 1 base from J, with 10 bases between. Germline V gene lookup returns CDR1 KGHSH and CDR2 LQKENI. The CDR3 protein is CASSSTRGTDTQYF. In DNA, the CDR3 is TGTGCCAGCTCATCCACCAGGGGCACAGATACGCAGTATTTT.

Many counts were recorded for this clonotype. V gene TRBV3-1 combines with J gene TRBJ2-1, with TRBD2 identical over 8 bases. The CDR3 spans 15 residues. CDR1 is LGHDT and CDR2 is YNNKEL in the germline V gene (reference sequence). V lost 4 bases to trimming and J lost 5 bases; unmatched junction nucleotides: 7. The CDR3 sequence is CASSPGGVANNEQFF. In nucleotides, the CDR3 is TGTGCCAGCAGCCCCGGGGGGGTTGCGAACAATGAGCAGTTCTTC.

This clonotype was recorded a few times. The chain employs TRBV27 and TRBJ1-2, with D perhaps matching TRBD1 (6 bases). This CDR3 is 14 amino acids long. The germline V gene encodes CDR1 MNHEY and CDR2 SMNVEV (reference sequence). Trimming removed 6 bases at V and 3 bases at J, with 14 bases between. CDR3 region: CASSAGGRYYGYTF. Written as DNA, the CDR3 is TGTGCCAGCAGCGCGGGGGGCAGATACTATGGCTACACCTTC.